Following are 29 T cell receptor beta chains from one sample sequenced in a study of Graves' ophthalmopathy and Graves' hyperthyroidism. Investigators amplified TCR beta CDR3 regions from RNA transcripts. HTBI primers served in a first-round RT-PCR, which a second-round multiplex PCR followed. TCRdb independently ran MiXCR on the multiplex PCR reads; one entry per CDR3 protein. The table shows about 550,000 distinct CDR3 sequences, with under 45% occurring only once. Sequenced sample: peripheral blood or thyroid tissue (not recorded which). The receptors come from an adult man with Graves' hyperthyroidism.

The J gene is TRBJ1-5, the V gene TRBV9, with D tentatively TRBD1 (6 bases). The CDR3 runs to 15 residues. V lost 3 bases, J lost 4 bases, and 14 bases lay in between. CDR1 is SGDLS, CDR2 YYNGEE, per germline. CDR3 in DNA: TGTGCCAGCAGCGAACAGGGACGGGTTAATCAGCCCCAGCATTTT. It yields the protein CASSEQGRVNQPQHF. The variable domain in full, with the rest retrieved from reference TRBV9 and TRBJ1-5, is DSGVTQTPKHLITATGQRVTLRCSPRSGDLSVYWYQQSLDQGLQFLIQYYNGEERAKGNILERFSAQQFPDLHSELNLSSLELGDSALYFCASSEQGRVNQPQHFGDGTRLSIL.

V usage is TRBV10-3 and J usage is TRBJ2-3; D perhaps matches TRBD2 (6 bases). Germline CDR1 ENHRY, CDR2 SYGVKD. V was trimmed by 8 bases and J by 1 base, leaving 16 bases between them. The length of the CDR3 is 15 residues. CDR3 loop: CAISGQRERTDTQYF. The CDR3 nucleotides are TGTGCCATCTCGGGCCAACGGGAGCGCACAGATACGCAGTATTTT.

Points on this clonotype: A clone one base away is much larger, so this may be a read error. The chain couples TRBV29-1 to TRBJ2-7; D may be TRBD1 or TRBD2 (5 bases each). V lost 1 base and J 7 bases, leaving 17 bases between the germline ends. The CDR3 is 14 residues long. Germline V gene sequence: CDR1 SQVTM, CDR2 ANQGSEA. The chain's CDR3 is CSVEGAARDREQYF. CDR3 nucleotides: TGCAGCGTTGAAGGGGCGGCCCGGGACCGAGAGCAGTACTTC.

CDR3 in amino acids: CSAGDRGQPQHF. The CDR3, as DNA: TGCAGCGCAGGGGACAGGGGCCAGCCCCAGCATTTT. The chain joins TRBV29-1 to TRBJ1-5, with 10 bases that match TRBD1. The germline V gene has CDR1 SQVTM and CDR2 ANQGSEA. Losses at the gene ends were 7 bases for V and 7 bases for J; bases not matched to a gene: 4. The CDR3 loop spans 12 amino acids.

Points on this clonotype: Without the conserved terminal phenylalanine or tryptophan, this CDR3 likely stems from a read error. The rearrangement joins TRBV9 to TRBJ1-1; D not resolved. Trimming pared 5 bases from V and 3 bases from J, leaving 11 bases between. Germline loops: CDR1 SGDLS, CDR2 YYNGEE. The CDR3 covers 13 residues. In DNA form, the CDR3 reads TGTGCCAGCAGTTCCCGGGAGTACACTGAAGCTTTCCTT. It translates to CASSSREYTEAFL.

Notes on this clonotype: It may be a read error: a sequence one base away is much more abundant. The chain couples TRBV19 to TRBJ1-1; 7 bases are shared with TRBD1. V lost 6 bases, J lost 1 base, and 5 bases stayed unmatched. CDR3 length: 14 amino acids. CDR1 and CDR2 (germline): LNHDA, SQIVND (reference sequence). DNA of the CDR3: TGTGCCAGTAGCATGACAGGGACGAACACTGAAGCTTTCTTT. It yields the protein CASSMTGTNTEAFF.

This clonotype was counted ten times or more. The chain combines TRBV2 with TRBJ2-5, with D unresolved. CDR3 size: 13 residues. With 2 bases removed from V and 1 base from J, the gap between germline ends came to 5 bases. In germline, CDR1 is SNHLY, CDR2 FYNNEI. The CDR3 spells CASSENLQETQYF. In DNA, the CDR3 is TGTGCCAGCAGTGAAAACCTCCAAGAGACCCAGTACTTC. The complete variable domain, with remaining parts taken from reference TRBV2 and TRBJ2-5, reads EPEVTQTPSHQVTQMGQEVILRCVPISNHLYFYWYRQILGQKVEFLVSFYNNEISEKSEIFDDQFSVERPDGSNFTLKIRSTKLEDSAMYFCASSENLQETQYFGPGTRLLVL.

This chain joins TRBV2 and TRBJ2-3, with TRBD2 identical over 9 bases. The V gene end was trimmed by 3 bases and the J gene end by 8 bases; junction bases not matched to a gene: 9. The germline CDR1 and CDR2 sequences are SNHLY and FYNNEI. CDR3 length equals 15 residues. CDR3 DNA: TGTGCCAGCAGTGATGGAATAGCGGGAGACCTTACGCAGTATTTT. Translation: CASSDGIAGDLTQYF.

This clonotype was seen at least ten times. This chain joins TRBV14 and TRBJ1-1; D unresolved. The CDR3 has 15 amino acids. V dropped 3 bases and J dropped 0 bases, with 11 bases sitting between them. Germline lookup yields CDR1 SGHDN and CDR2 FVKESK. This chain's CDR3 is CASSQPQAMNTEAFF. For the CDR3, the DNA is TGTGCCAGCAGCCAGCCTCAGGCCATGAACACTGAAGCTTTCTTT.

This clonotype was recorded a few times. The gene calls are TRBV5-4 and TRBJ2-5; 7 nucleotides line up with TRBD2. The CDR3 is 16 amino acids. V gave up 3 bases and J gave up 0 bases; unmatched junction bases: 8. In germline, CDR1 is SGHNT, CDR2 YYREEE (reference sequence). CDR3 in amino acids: CASSSGDSGYQETQYF. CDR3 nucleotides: TGTGCCAGCAGCTCGGGGGATAGCGGGTACCAAGAGACCCAGTACTTC.

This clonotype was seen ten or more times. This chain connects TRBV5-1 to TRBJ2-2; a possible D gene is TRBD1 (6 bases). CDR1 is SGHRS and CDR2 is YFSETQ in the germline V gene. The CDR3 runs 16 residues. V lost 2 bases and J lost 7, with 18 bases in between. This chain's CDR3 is CASSFGMHRDGGELFF. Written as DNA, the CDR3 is TGCGCCAGCAGCTTCGGCATGCACAGGGATGGCGGGGAGCTGTTTTTT. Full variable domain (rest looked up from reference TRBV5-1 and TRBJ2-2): KAGVTQTPRYLIKTRGQQVTLSCSPISGHRSVSWYQQTPGQGLQFLFEYFSETQRNKGNFPGRFSGRQFSNSRSEMNVSTLELGDSALYLCASSFGMHRDGGELFFGEGSRLTVL.

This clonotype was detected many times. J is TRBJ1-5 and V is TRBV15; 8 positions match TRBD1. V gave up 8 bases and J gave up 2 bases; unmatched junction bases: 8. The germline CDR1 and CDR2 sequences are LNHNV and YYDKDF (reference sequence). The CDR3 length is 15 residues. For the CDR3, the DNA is TGTGCCACCTCTCAGGGGGCGCTGGGCAATCAGCCCCAGCATTTT. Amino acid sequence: CATSQGALGNQPQHF.

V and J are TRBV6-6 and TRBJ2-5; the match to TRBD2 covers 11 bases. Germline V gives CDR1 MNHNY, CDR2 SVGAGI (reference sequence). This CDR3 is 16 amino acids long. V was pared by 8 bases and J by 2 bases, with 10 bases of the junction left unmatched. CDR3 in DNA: TGTGCCAGCGCCTACCCCGGGACTAGCGGACAAGAGACCCAGTACTTC. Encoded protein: CASAYPGTSGQETQYF.

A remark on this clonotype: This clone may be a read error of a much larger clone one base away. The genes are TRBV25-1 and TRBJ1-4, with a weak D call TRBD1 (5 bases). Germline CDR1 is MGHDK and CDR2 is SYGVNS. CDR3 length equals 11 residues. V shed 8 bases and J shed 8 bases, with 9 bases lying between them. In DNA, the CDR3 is TGTGCCAGCGCCGGGGCCGAAAAACTGTTTTTT. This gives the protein CASAGAEKLFF.

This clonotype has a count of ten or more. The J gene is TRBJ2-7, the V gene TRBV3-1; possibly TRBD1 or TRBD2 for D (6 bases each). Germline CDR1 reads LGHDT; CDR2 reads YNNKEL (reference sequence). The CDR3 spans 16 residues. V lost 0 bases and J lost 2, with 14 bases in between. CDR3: CASSQEWGAEPYEQYF. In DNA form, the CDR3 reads TGTGCCAGCAGCCAAGAATGGGGGGCTGAACCCTACGAGCAGTACTTC.

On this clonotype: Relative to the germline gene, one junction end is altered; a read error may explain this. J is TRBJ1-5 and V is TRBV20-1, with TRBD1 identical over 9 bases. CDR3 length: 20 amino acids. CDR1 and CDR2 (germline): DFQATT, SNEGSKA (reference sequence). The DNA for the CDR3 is TGCGGTGCTAGACCCCGTTACAGGGGGCGTAGTATGTGGAGCAATCAGCCCCAGCATTTT. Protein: CGARPRYRGRSMWSNQPQHF.

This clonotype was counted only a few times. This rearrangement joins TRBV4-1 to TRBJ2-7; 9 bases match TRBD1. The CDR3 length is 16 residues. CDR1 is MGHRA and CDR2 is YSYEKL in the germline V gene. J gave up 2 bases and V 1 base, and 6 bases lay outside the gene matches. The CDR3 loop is CASSQVLGTGTYEQYF. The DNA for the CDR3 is TGCGCCAGCAGCCAAGTTTTGGGGACAGGGACCTACGAGCAGTACTTC.

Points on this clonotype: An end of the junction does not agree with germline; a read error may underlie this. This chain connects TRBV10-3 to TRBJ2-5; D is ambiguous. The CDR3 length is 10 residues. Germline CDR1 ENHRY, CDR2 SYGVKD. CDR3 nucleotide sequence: TGTGCCACCGAGCTGGAGACCCAGCACTTC. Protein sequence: CATELETQHF.

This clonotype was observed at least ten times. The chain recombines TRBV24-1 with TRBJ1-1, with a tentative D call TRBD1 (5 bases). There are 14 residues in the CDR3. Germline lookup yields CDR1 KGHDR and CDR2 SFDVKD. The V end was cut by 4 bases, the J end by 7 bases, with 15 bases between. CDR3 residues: CATSDPGTSDEAFF. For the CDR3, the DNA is TGTGCCACCAGTGACCCCGGGACTTCCGATGAAGCTTTCTTT.

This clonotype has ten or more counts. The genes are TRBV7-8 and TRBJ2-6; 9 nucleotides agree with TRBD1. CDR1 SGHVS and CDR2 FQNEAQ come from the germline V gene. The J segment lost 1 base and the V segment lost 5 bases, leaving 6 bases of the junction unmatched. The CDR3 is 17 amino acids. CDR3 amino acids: CASSPGTGKSGANVLTF. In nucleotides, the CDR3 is TGTGCCAGCAGCCCCGGGACAGGGAAATCTGGGGCCAACGTCCTGACTTTC.

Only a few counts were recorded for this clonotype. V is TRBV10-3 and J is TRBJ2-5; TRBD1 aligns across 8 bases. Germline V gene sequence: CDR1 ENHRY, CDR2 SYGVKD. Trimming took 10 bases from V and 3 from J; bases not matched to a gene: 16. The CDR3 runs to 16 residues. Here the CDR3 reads CASSSIPGTGEETQYF. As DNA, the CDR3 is TGTGCCAGCAGCTCCATTCCCGGGACAGGCGAAGAGACCCAGTACTTC.

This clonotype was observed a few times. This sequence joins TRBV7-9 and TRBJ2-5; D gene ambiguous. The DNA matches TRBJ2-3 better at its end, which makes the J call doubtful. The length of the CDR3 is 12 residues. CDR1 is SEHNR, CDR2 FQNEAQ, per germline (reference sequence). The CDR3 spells CASSLGSGTQYF. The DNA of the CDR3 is TGTGCCAGCAGCTTAGGGTCTGGTACGCAGTATTTT.

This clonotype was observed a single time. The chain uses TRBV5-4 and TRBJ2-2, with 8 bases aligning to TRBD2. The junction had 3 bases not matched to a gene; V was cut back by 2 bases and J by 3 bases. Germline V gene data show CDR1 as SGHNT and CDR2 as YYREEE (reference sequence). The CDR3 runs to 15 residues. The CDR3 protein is CASSFGGAHTGELFF. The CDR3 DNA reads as TGTGCCAGCAGCTTCGGGGGGGCCCACACCGGGGAGCTGTTTTTT.

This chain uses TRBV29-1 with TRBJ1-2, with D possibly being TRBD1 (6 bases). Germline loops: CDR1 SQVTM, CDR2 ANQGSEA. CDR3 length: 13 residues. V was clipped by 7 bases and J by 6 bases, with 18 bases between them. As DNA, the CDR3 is TGCAGCGCATCCCGGAGGGGGGCGAATGGCTACACCTTC. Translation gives CSASRRGANGYTF.

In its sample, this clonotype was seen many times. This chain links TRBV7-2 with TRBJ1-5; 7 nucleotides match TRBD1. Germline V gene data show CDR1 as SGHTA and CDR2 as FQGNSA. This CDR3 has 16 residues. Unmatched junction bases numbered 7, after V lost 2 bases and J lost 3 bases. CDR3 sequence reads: CASSLTGAVPNQPQHF. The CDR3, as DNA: TGTGCCAGCAGCTTAACAGGGGCGGTTCCCAATCAGCCCCAGCATTTT.

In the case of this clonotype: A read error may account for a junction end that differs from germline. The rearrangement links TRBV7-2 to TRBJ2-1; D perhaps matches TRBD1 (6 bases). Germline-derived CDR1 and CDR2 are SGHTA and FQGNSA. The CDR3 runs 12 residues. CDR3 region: CASSLVGGRWVF. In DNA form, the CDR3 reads TGTGCCAGCAGCTTAGTAGGGGGTCGGTGGGTCTTC.

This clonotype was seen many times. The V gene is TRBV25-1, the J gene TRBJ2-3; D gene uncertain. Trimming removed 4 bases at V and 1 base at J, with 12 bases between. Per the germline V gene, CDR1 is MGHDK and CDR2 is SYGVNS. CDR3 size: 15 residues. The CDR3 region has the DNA TGTGCCAGCAGTGGATTGACATCCCGCACAGATACGCAGTATTTT. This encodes CASSGLTSRTDTQYF.

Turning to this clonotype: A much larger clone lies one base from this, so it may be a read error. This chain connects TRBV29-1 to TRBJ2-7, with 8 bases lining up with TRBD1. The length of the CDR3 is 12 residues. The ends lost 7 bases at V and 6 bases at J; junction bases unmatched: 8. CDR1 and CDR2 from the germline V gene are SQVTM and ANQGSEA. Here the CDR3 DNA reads TGCAGCGCCCGGGACAGGCCGGGCGAGCAGTACTTC. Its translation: CSARDRPGEQYF.

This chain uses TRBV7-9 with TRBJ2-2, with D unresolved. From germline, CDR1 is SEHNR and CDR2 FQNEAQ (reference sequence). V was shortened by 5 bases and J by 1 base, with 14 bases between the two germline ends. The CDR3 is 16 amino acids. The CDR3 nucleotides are TGTGCCAGCAGCCCCAGCCTGGCAGGGAACACCGGGGAGCTGTTTTTT. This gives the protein CASSPSLAGNTGELFF.